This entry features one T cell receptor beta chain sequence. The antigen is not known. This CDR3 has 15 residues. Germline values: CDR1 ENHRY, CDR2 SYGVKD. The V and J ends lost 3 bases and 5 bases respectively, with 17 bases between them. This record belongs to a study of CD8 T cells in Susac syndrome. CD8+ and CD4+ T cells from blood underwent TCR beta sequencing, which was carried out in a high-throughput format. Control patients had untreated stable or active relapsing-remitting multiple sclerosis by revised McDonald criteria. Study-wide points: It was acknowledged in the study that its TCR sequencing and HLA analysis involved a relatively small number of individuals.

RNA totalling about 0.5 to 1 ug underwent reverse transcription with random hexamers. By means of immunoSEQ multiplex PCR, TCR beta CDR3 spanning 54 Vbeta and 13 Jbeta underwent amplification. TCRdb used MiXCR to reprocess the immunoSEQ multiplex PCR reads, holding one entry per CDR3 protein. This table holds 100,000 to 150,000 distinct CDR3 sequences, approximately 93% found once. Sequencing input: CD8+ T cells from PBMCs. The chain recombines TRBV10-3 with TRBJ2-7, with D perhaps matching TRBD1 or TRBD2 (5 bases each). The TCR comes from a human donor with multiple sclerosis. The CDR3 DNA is TGTGCCATCAGTGATGGTTCCGGGGCTTTGAACGAGCAGTACTTC. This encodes CAISDGSGALNEQYF.